This T cell receptor beta chain was captured by sequencing in a study of Tregs in tolerant kidney transplant recipients (dated by TCRdb to the late 2010s). Some background on the complete study: TCRbeta sequencing was used in the study to identify donor-specific regulatory T cells before combined kidney and bone marrow transplantation, and the identified cells were then tracked after transplant. Study-level results and caveats: In tolerant patients, the expansion of donor-specific Tregs was greater than global Treg expansion, suggesting that the expansion was antigen-driven rather than nonspecific. For some patients the PCR primers changed over time, which made it impossible to compare the samples from those patients at the nucleotide level. Although technical replication error seemed to be minimal, the question of biological reproducibility was not addressed directly. The most biologically relevant and donor-specific TCRbeta repertoire appeared to be identified by expanding Tregs with activated donor B cells. Because the study included only a small number of patients, the results must be confirmed in larger populations and under other immunosuppression protocols.

Genomic DNA was extracted from sorted cells with the QIAGEN DNeasy Blood and Tissue Kit for TCRbeta CDR3 sequencing. High-throughput TCRbeta CDR3 sequencing, which included PCR amplification with bias correction and internal controls, was done commercially through immunoSEQ. Regarding the original processing steps: Unique productive TCRbeta sequences were defined by CDR3 nucleotide sequence where primers matched, and otherwise by CDR3 amino acid sequence together with Vbeta and Jbeta genes. As a correction for sorting error, sequences shared between sorted populations at a frequency ratio of 2:1 or less were discarded, and the remaining shared sequences were assigned to the higher population. A sequence was defined as donor-reactive if the sequence was expanded at least 5-fold in CFSE-low cells compared with unstimulated cells and had a frequency of at least 0.01% in CFSE-low cells. Repertoire divergence was quantified by Jensen-Shannon divergence using the top 100 TCRbeta sequences ranked by frequency. For samples with multiple sequencing runs, sorting error was corrected in each run separately before the runs were combined. TCRdb holds this immuneACCESS table with in-frame rearrangements only. Some clones are missing; in checked studies, unresolved V genes explain under half, and the rest has no known cause. V and J calls and clone size are copied from that table; D and trimming were computed from the DNA. The data table for this sample lists several thousand clones. Of the sample, more than 35% falls within the top ten clones.

CDR1 SGHRS and CDR2 YFSETQ are derived from the germline V gene. Trimming leaves V shorter by 4 bases and J shorter by 5 bases, with the junction holding 10 bases beyond the gene matches. Taken from cysteine to phenylalanine, the CDR3 has 15 residues. Sequencing covers 36 bases of the CDR3, shown here with the frame starting at base 1. Transplants used related donors with nonmyeloablative bone marrow transplantation; mixed chimerism was transient in the human trials. Unstimulated Tregs (CD4+CD25+CD127-), CD4+ non-Tregs (CD4+CD25-), CD4 and CD8 cells were FACS-sorted from thawed PBMCs. The patients were a handful of recipients of combined kidney and bone marrow transplants from the ITN036ST trial, and samples were available only for these trial subjects. Healthy control blood was processed to PBMCs with a Ficoll density gradient and then cryopreserved, whereas patient PBMCs were collected both before and after transplant.

Notes on this clone: Its antigen target is currently unknown. Sequencing ends 3 residues short of the CDR3 end; the germline J gene provides the rest.

Sequenced material: CD8+ T cells from blood (PBMCs), taken 12 months after the transplant. The TCR was taken from a human patient who received a combined kidney and bone marrow transplant. After a transplant, some of the T cells may come from the graft donor. The rearranged chain carries TRBV5-1 and TRBJ2-3; 7 bases in the middle match TRBD1. The CDR3 region: CASSTDTGVLDTQYF. CDR3 bases read: TGCGCCAGCAGCACCGATACAGGGGTTTTAGATACG.